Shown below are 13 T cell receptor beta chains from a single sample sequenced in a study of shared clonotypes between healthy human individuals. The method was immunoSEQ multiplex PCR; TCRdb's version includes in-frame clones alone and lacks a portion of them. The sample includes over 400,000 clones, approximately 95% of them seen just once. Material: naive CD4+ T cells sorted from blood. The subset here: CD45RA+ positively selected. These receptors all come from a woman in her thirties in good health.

The CDR3 loop reads CASKPGQGVNEQYF. Written as DNA, the CDR3 is TGTGCCAGCAAACCGGGACAGGGGGTGAACGAGCAGTACTTC. The V gene is TRBV2, the J gene TRBJ2-7; 11 nucleotides line up with TRBD1. From germline, CDR1 is SNHLY and CDR2 FYNNEI. Trimming cost V 7 bases and J 5 bases; bases outside gene matches: 7. The CDR3 is 14 residues long.

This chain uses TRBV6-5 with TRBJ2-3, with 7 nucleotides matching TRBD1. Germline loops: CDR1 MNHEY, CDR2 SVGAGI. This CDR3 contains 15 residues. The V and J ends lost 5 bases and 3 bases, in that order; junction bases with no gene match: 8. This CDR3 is CASSRQGSPTDTQYF. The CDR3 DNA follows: TGTGCCAGCAGTAGACAGGGCTCACCAACAGATACGCAGTATTTT.

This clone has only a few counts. The CDR3 here is CASSAEGWGGYTF. The CDR3 DNA reads TGTGCCAGCAGTGCCGAGGGTTGGGGTGGCTACACCTTC. The chain joins TRBV28 to TRBJ1-2; D not certain. CDR1 is MDHEN and CDR2 is SYDVKM in the germline V gene. This CDR3 has 13 residues. V was cut by 5 bases and J by 7 bases, with 14 bases left in between.

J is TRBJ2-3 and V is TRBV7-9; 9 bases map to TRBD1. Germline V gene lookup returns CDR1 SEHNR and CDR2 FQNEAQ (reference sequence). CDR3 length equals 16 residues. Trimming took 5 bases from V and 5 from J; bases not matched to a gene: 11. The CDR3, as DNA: TGTGCCAGCAGCCCAAGACCGGGACAGGGTGTAGATACGCAGTATTTT. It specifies CASSPRPGQGVDTQYF.

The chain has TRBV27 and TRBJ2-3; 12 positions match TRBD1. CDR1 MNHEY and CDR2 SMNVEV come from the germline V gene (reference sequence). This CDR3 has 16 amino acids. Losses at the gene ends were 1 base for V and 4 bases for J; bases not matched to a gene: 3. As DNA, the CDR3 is TGTGCCAGCAGTTTATTTGGGACAGGGGGCGCAGATACGCAGTATTTT. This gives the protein CASSLFGTGGADTQYF.

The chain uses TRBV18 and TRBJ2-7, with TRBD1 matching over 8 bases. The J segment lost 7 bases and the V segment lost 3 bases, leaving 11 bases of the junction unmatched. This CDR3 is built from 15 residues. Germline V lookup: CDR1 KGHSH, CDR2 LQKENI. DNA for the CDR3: TGTGCCAGCTCACCGGGACAGGCGAGGGTGGGGGAGCAGTACTTC. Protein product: CASSPGQARVGEQYF.

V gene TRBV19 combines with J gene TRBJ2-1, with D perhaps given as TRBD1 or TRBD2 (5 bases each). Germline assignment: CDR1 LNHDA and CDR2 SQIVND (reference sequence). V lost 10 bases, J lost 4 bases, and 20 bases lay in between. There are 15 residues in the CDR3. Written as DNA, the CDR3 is TGTGCCACCACCTCTCCCGGGACGGGGTACAATGAGCAGTTCTTC. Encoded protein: CATTSPGTGYNEQFF.

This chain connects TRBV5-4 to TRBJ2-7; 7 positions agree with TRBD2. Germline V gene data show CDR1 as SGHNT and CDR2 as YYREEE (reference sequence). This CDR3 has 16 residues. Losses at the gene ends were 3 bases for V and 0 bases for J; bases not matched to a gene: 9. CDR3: CASSYSLAASSYEQYF. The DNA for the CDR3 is TGTGCCAGCAGCTACTCCCTAGCGGCAAGCTCCTACGAGCAGTACTTC. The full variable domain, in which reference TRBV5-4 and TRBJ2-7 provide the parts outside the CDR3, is ETGVTQSPTHLIKTRGQQVTLRCSSQSGHNTVSWYQQALGQGPQFIFQYYREEENGRGNFPPRFSGLQFPNYSSELNVNALELDDSALYLCASSYSLAASSYEQYFGPGTRLTVT.

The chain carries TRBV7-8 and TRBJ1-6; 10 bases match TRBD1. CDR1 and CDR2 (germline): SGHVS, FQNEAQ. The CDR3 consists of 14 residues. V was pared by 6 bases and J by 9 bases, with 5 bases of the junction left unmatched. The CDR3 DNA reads TGTGCCAGCAGACTCGGACAGGGGGTTTCACCCCTCCACTTT. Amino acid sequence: CASRLGQGVSPLHF.

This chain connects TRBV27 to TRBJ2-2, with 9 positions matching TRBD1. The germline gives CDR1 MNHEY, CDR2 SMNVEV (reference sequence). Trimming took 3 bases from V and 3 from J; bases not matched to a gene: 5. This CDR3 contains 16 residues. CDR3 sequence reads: CASSLTGGFYTGELFF. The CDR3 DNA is TGTGCCAGCAGTTTGACAGGGGGTTTCTACACCGGGGAGCTGTTTTTT.

The CDR3 nucleotides are TGTGCCATCAGTAGCGGGAGCGGTACAGATACGCAGTATTTT. It is translated as CAISSGSGTDTQYF. The chain uses TRBV10-3 and TRBJ2-3; 8 bases match TRBD2. The germline V gene has CDR1 ENHRY and CDR2 SYGVKD. This CDR3 has 14 residues. V was clipped by 5 bases and J by 3 bases; unmatched bases: 4.

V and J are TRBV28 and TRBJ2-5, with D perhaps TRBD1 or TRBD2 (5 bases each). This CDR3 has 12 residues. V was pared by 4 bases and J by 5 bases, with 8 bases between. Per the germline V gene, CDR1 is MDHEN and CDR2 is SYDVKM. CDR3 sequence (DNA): TGTGCCAGCAGTTCAGGGACCGAGACCCAGTACTTC. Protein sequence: CASSSGTETQYF.

CDR3 nucleotide sequence: TGTGCCAGCAGTGAAGACAGGGGGCTCGAGCAGTACTTC. Its protein product is CASSEDRGLEQYF. The chain uses TRBV6-1 and TRBJ2-7; 9 bases match TRBD1. With V trimmed by 1 base and J by 6 bases, 1 base remained unmatched. This CDR3 comprises 13 residues. Germline V gene lookup returns CDR1 MNHNS and CDR2 SASEGT.